This TCR beta chain was documented in a study of post-analysis software for immune sequencing data (dated by TCRdb to the mid-2010s). Context from the whole study: The recorded disease courses included relapsing-remitting, secondary progressive and progressive-relapsing multiple sclerosis, and some patients had no subtype annotation. The patient repertoires were set against 11 previously published healthy control repertoires from donors whose ages ranged from about 6 to 25 years. A subset of samples was prepared in parallel using single-end sample barcoding, then pooled and co-amplified after Illumina adapter ligation.

Study-level results and caveats: Significantly lower normalized Chao1 diversity was found in multiple sclerosis patients than in controls, suggesting substantial peripheral T-cell clonal expansion. The multiple sclerosis patient group was slightly younger than the control group. Significantly higher frequencies in patients than in controls were found for roughly 5 TRBV segments, including TRBV5-6, TRBV5-1 and TRBV20-1. Direct clustering with F measure showed strong co-clustering of samples prepared in the same batch, prompting a batch-effect correction.

V loses 3 bases, J loses 2 bases, and the germline ends lie 17 bases apart. Reading from cysteine to phenylalanine, the CDR3 counts 16 amino acids. This entry keeps only the CDR3 DNA: 48 bases, framed from base 1. Library method: PCR. Sequencing used an Illumina HiSeq 2500. To reduce PCR and sequencing biases, unique molecular identifiers were incorporated into the TCR beta cDNA libraries. Every 1 to 10 million input T cells yielded some 500,000 cDNA molecules, meaning each molecule approximated one T cell. Patient libraries were prepared and sequenced with the same protocol used for the earlier healthy control dataset. Within a given batch, samples were prepared together, multiplexed and sequenced on the same HiSeq lane. The published analysis was carried out like this. MIGEC handled the raw barcoded reads, throwing out single-read molecular identifier groups before consensus assembly and CDR3 extraction. VDJtools was used for post-analysis of the clonotype tables, and diversity was normalized by down-sampling every dataset to the size of the smallest sample. To correct batch-related cross-sample contamination, repertoire overlap clustering matched CDR3 amino acid sequences but not nucleotide sequences. The raw public data were reprocessed by TCRdb itself: fastp quality trimming at Q25, MiXCR clonotype calling, in-frame beta chains only. One record per CDR3 amino acid sequence lists the most common genes and DNA. The V and J calls and clone size come from TCRdb's table, not from the authors' own analysis. For this sample there are 450,000 or so distinct CDR3 sequences; 45% appear just once. The biggest ten clones account for about 12% of the sample.

In regard to this clonotype: Its antigen is still unknown. No quality values exist for individual bases; no much larger clone is one base distant.

To demonstrate the VDJtools post-analysis software, the study profiled TCR beta repertoires from the peripheral blood of about a dozen young patients with multiple sclerosis. The patients with multiple sclerosis were children and adolescents between about 6 and 16 years of age. The V and J genes are TRBV12-3 or TRBV12-4 and TRBJ2-7; TRBD2 is perhaps the D gene, given 5 matching bases. Input material: blood. The clonotype comes from a girl under 18 with multiple sclerosis. The nucleotide sequence reads TGTGCCAGCAGTTTCCCCAGCGGAAGGGCCCCCTACGAGCAGTACTTC. This gives the protein CASSFPSGRAPYEQYF.